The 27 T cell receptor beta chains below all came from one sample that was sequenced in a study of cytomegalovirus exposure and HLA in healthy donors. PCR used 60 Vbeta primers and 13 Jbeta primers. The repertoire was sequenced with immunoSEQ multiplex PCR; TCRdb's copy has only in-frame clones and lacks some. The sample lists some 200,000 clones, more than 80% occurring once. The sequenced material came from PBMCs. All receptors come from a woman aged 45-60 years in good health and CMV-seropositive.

This chain's CDR3 is CASSPRGVSGETQYF. The DNA of the CDR3 is TGTGCCAGCAGCCCGCGGGGGGTTAGTGGAGAGACCCAGTACTTC. The chain recombines TRBV9 with TRBJ2-5; 8 nucleotides match TRBD2. CDR1 SGDLS and CDR2 YYNGEE come from the germline V gene. After removal of 4 bases from V and 4 bases from J, the junction contained 9 bases not matched to a gene. CDR3 length equals 15 residues.

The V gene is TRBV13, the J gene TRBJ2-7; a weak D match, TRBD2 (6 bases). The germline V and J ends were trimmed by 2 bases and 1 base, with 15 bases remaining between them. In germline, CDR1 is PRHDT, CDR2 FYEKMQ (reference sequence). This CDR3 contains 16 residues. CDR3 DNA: TGTGCCAGCAGCTTATGGTTACGGGGAGGATCCTACGAGCAGTACTTC. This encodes CASSLWLRGGSYEQYF.

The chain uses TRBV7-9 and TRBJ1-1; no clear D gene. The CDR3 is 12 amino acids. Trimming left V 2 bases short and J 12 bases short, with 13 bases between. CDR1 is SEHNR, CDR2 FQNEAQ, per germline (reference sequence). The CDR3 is CASSLNWARPFF. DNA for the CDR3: TGTGCCAGCAGCTTAAATTGGGCGAGACCTTTCTTT.

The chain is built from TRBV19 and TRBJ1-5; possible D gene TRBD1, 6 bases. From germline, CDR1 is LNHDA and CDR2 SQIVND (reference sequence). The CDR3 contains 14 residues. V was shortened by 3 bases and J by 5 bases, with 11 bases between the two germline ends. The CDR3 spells CASSIGGRDQPQHF. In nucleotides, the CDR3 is TGTGCCAGTAGTATCGGGGGGCGCGATCAGCCCCAGCATTTT.

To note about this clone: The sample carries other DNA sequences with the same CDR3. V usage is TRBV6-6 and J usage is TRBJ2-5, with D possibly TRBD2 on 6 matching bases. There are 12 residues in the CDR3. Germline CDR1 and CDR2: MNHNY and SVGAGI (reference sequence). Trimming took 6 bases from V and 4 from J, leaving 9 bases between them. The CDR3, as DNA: TGTGCCAGCAGCCGGGGAGGAGAGACCCAGTACTTC. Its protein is CASSRGGETQYF.

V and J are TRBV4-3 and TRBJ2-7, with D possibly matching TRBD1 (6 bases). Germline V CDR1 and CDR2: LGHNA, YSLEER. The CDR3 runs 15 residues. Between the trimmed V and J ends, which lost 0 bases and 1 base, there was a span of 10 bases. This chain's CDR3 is CASSQDRDISYEQYF. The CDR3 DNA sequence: TGCGCCAGCAGCCAAGACCGGGACATTTCCTACGAGCAGTACTTC.

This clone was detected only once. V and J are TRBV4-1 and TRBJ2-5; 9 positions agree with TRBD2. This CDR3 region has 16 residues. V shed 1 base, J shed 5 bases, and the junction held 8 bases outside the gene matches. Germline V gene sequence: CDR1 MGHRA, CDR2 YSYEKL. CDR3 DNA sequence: TGCGCCAGCAGCCAAGTAGCGGGGGCGCGGTGGGAGACCCAGTACTTC. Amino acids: CASSQVAGARWETQYF.

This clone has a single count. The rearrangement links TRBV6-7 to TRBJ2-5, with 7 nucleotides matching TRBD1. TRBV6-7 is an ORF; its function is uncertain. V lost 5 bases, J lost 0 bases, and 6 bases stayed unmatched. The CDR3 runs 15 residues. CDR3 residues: CASSEDRLYQETQYF. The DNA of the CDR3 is TGTGCCAGCAGTGAGGACAGGCTTTACCAAGAGACCCAGTACTTC.

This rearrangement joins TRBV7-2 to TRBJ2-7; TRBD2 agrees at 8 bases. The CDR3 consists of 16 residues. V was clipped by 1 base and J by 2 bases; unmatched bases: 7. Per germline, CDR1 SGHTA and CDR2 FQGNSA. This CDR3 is CASSLVSGTSTYEQYF. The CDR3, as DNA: TGTGCCAGCAGCTTAGTGTCTGGGACTAGTACCTACGAGCAGTACTTC.

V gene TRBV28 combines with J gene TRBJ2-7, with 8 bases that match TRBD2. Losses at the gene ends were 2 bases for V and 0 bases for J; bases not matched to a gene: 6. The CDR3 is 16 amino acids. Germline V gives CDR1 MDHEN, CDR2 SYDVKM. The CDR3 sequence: CASSLGLRGVSYEQYF. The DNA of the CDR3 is TGTGCCAGCAGTTTAGGCTTGCGGGGGGTCTCCTACGAGCAGTACTTC.

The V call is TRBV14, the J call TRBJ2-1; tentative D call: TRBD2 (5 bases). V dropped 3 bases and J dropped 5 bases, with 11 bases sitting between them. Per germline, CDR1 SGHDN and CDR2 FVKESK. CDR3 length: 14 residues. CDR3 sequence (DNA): TGTGCCAGCAGCCAGAGGGCTCGCGACAATGAGCAGTTCTTC. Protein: CASSQRARDNEQFF.

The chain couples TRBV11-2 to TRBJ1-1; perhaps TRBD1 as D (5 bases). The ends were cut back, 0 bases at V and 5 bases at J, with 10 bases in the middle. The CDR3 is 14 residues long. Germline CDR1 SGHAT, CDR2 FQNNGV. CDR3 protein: CASSLDGGGTEAFF. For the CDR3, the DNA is TGTGCCAGCAGCTTAGATGGGGGAGGGACTGAAGCTTTCTTT.

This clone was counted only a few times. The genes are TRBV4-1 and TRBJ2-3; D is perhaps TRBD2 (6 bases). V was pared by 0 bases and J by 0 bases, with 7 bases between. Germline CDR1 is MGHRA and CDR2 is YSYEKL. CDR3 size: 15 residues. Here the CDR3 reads CASSQDGTSTDTQYF. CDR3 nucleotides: TGCGCCAGCAGCCAAGACGGGACTAGCACAGATACGCAGTATTTT.

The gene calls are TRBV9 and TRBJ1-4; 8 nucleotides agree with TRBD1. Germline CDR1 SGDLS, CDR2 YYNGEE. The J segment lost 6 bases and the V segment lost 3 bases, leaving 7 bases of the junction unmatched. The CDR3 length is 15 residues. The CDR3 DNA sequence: TGTGCCAGCAGCGGGGGACAGGATTTGGATGAAAAACTGTTTTTT. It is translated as CASSGGQDLDEKLFF.

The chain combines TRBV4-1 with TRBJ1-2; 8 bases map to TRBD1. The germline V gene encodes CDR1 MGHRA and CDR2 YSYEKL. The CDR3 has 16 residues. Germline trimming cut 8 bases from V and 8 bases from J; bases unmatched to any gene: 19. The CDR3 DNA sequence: TGCGCCAGCGGGACTGGGACAGGATTGTTGGGGGGGGGCTACACCTTC. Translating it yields CASGTGTGLLGGGYTF.

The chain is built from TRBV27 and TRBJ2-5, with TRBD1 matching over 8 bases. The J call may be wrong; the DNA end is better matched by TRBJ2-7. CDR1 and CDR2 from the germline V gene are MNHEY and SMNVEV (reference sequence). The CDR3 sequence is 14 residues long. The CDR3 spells CASSQGAGAYEQYF. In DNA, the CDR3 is TGTGCCAGCAGCCAGGGGGCAGGGGCCTACGAGCAGTACTTC.

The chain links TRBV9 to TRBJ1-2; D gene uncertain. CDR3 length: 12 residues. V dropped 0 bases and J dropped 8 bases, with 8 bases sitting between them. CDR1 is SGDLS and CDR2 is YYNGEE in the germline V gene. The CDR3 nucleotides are TGTGCCAGCAGCGTAGGAGGAGAGGGCTACACCTTC. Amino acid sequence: CASSVGGEGYTF.

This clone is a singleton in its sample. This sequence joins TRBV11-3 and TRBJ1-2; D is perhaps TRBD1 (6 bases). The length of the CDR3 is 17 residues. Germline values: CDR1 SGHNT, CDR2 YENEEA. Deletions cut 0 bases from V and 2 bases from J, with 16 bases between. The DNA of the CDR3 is TGTGCCAGCAGCTTAGATCGGAGGTTAGGGACAAACTATGGCTACACCTTC. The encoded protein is CASSLDRRLGTNYGYTF.

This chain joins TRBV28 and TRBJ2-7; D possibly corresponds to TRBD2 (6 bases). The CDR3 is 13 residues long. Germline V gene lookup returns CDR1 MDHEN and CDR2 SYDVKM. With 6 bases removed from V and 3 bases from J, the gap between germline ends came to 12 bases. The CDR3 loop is CASRTGGVYEQYF. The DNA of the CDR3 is TGTGCCAGCAGGACCGGGGGAGTCTACGAGCAGTACTTC.

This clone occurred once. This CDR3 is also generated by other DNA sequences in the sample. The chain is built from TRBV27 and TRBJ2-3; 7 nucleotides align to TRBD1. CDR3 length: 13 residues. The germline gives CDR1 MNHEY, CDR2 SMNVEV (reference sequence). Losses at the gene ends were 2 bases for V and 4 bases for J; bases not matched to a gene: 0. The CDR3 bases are TGTGCCAGCAGTTTACAGGGGGCAGATACGCAGTATTTT. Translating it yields CASSLQGADTQYF.

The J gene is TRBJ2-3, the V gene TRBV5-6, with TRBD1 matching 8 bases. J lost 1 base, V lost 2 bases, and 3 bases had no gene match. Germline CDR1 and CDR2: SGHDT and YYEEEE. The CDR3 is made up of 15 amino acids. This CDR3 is CASSFGTGRTDTQYF. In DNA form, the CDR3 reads TGTGCCAGCAGCTTCGGGACAGGCCGCACAGATACGCAGTATTTT.

The CDR3 DNA sequence: TGTGCCAGTAGTATAGATCAATTTAACTATGGCTACACCTTC. Translation gives CASSIDQFNYGYTF. The chain is built from TRBV19 and TRBJ1-2; D uncertain. Trimming stripped 0 bases from V and 1 base from J, with 6 bases between. Germline CDR1 reads LNHDA; CDR2 reads SQIVND (reference sequence). CDR3 size: 14 residues. Full variable domain (rest looked up from reference TRBV19 and TRBJ1-2): DGGITQSPKYLFRKEGQNVTLSCEQNLNHDAMYWYRQDPGQGLRLIYYSQIVNDFQKGDIAEGYSVSREKKESFPLTVTSAQKNPTAFYLCASSIDQFNYGYTFGSGTRLTVV.

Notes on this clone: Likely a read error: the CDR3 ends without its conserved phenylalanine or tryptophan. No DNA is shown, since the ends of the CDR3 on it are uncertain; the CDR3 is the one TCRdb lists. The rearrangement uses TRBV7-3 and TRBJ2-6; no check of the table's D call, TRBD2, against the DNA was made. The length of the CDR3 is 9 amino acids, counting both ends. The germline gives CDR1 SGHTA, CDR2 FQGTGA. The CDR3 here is CASSLRGIS.

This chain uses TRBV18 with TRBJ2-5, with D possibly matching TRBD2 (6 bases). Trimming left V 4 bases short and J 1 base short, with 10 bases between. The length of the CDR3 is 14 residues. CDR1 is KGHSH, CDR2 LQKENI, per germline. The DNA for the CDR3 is TGTGCCAGCTCACTGACTAGAATCCAAGAGACCCAGTACTTC. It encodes CASSLTRIQETQYF.

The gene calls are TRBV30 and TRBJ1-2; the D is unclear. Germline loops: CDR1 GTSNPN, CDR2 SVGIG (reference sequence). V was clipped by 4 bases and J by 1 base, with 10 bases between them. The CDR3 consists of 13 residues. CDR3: CAWIGRLNYGYTF. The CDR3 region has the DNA TGTGCCTGGATAGGCCGACTTAACTATGGCTACACCTTC.

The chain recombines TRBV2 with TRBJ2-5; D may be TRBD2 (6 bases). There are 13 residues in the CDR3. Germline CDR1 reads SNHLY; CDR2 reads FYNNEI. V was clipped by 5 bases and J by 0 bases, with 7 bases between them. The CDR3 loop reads CASSRTNQETQYF. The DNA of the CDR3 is TGTGCCAGCAGTAGGACTAACCAAGAGACCCAGTACTTC.

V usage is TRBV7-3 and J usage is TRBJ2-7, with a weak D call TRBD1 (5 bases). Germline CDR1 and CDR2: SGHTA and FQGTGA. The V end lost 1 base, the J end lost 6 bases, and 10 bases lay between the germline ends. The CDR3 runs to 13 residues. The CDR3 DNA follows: TGTGCCAGCAGCTTAATTAGGGGCGGCGAGCAGTACTTC. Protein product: CASSLIRGGEQYF.